The clone carrying this T cell receptor (beta chain) has more than one count but fewer than ten. This sample is part of a study of control samples from healthy donors and cancer patients. Germline V gene sequence: CDR1 LGHNA, CDR2 YSLEER. CDR3 length: 16 residues. The V gene lost 3 bases and the J gene lost 7 bases, with 20 bases spanning the gap. TCRdb's table, derived via immunoSEQ multiplex PCR, lists solely in-frame clones and lacks some. Of almost 90,000 clones listed, 70% to 90% are singletons. Sequencing used blood. V is TRBV4-3 and J is TRBJ2-3; D is possibly TRBD1 or TRBD2 (6 bases each). The source is a woman aged 35 to 49 in good health. This CDR3 is CASSHLRSVGGYTQYF. CDR3 bases: TGCGCCAGCAGCCACCTACGATCGGTGGGGGGCTATACGCAGTATTTT.